The 25 T cell receptor beta chains given below trace back to one sample, sequenced in a study of tumor-infiltrating lymphocytes in localized non-small cell lung cancer. TCRdb's copy holds only in-frame clones and misses some; the assay was immunoSEQ multiplex PCR. The sample holds roughly 15,000 clones, around 68% seen once. Source material: uninvolved lung tissue not adjacent to the tumor. Receptor source: a human donor with non-small cell lung cancer.

V is TRBV5-1 and J is TRBJ2-7; D ambiguous. Germline CDR1 and CDR2: SGHRS and YFSETQ. Trimming removed 3 bases at V and 6 bases at J, with 16 bases between. This CDR3 has 14 amino acids. In DNA form, the CDR3 reads TGCGCCAGCAGCTCCGGGTCTTTATCTGGCGAGCAGTACGTC. This codes for CASSSGSLSGEQYV.

The chain links TRBV28 to TRBJ2-3; D is unclear. Germline V gene data show CDR1 as MDHEN and CDR2 as SYDVKM. The CDR3 covers 11 residues. Deletions cut 11 bases from V and 3 bases from J, with 9 bases between. DNA of the CDR3: TGTGCCCTAAGGCGGACAGATACGCAGTATTTT. Residues: CALRRTDTQYF.

The chain has TRBV2 and TRBJ1-6, with D perhaps TRBD1 (6 bases). This CDR3 spans 16 amino acids. V lost 6 bases and J lost 3, with 15 bases in between. Germline CDR1 SNHLY, CDR2 FYNNEI. The CDR3 loop is CASSPSQGIYNSPLHF. CDR3 nucleotides: TGTGCCAGCAGCCCATCACAGGGAATCTATAATTCACCCCTCCACTTT.

The gene calls are TRBV5-1 and TRBJ1-1, with no clear D. CDR1 is SGHRS and CDR2 is YFSETQ in the germline V gene. This CDR3 is built from 15 residues. V was cut by 5 bases and J by 0 bases, with 14 bases left in between. The CDR3 DNA reads as TGCGCCAGCAGTCCAACCCAGTCGATGAACACTGAAGCTTTCTTT. It yields the protein CASSPTQSMNTEAFF.

This clone is medium-sized (0.01 to 0.1%). This rearrangement joins TRBV6-5 to TRBJ1-5; tentative D call: TRBD1 (6 bases). V lost 0 bases, J lost 4 bases, and 10 bases lay in between. CDR3 size: 15 residues. Germline V gene lookup returns CDR1 MNHEY and CDR2 SVGAGI. CDR3 in amino acids: CASSYSFQGNQPQHF. The CDR3 nucleotides are TGTGCCAGCAGTTACTCGTTCCAGGGGAATCAGCCCCAGCATTTT.

The chain combines TRBV10-1 with TRBJ1-3; 8 nucleotides align to TRBD1. The CDR3 is made up of 14 amino acids. Trimming removed 6 bases from V and 5 bases from J; junction bases left unmatched: 6. The V gene's germline CDR1 is WNHNN and CDR2 SYGVQD (reference sequence). CDR3 nucleotides: TGCGCCAGCAGGGGGACAGGCGGCAGAAACACCATATATTTT. This encodes CASRGTGGRNTIYF.

The V and J genes are TRBV14 and TRBJ2-1; D is unresolved. Trimming shortened V by 6 bases and J by 0 bases, and 12 bases separated the two germline ends. The CDR3 has 15 residues. Looked up from germline, CDR1 is SGHDN and CDR2 is FVKESK. The CDR3 coding sequence is TGTGCCAGCAGACGGATCGTTAGCTCCTACAATGAGCAGTTCTTC. This encodes CASRRIVSSYNEQFF.

This sequence joins TRBV7-2 and TRBJ1-1, with a tentative D call TRBD1 (5 bases). The CDR3 consists of 13 residues. The germline gives CDR1 SGHTA, CDR2 FQGNSA. V lost 5 bases, J lost 5 bases, and 12 bases lay in between. The CDR3 sequence: CASSAGRKTEAFF. The CDR3 coding sequence is TGTGCCAGCAGCGCAGGGAGGAAGACTGAAGCTTTCTTT. Filled out from reference TRBV7-2 and TRBJ1-1, the complete variable domain reads GAGVSQSPSNKVTEKGKDVELRCDPISGHTALYWYRQSLGQGLEFLIYFQGNSAPDKSGLPSDRFSAERTGGSVSTLTIQRTQQEDSAVYLCASSAGRKTEAFFGQGTRLTVV.

CDR3 sequence reads: CASTAGGLGYTF. CDR3 nucleotide sequence: TGTGCCAGCACCGCAGGGGGCTTGGGCTACACCTTC. This chain links TRBV28 with TRBJ1-2, with 8 bases identical to TRBD1. The CDR3 runs 12 residues. Germline CDR1 reads MDHEN; CDR2 reads SYDVKM. With 7 bases clipped from V and 8 bases from J, the junction kept 6 bases outside the gene matches.

The CDR3 loop reads CSVGPGQSRSYEQYF. Here the CDR3 DNA reads TGCAGCGTGGGACCGGGACAGAGCCGCTCCTACGAGCAGTACTTC. The gene calls are TRBV29-1 and TRBJ2-7; 7 bases match TRBD1. Trimming at V came to 6 bases and at J to 0 bases, leaving 11 bases not matched to a gene. Germline CDR1 is SQVTM and CDR2 is ANQGSEA. This CDR3 has 15 amino acids.

This clone has only one observation. The chain carries TRBV5-6 and TRBJ2-2; 8 bases are shared with TRBD2. Germline V CDR1 and CDR2: SGHDT, YYEEEE. The CDR3 contains 14 residues. V trimming: 6 bases; J trimming: 6 bases; junction bases outside the gene matches: 7. The CDR3 DNA reads TGTGCCAGCATTGCTAGCGGGTCGCCCGGGGAGCTGTTTTTT. It is translated as CASIASGSPGELFF.

This clone was picked up a small number of times. The chain links TRBV2 to TRBJ2-2; TRBD2 agrees at 7 bases. The CDR3 runs 15 residues. Per the germline V gene, CDR1 is SNHLY and CDR2 is FYNNEI. V lost 1 base and J lost 6; bases outside the gene matches: 5. The CDR3 nucleotides are TGTGCCAGCAGTGAAGGGGGGGGAGAGGCCGGGGAGCTGTTTTTT. This sequence encodes CASSEGGGEAGELFF.

The chain couples TRBV9 to TRBJ1-1, with D uncertain. The ends were cut back, 0 bases at V and 0 bases at J, with 3 bases in the middle. This CDR3 contains 13 residues. Germline lookup yields CDR1 SGDLS and CDR2 YYNGEE. DNA for the CDR3: TGTGCCAGCAGCGTAGCGATGAACACTGAAGCTTTCTTT. Amino acids: CASSVAMNTEAFF.

The V gene is TRBV14, the J gene TRBJ1-4; D unclear. V was pared by 2 bases and J by 7 bases, with 5 bases between. The length of the CDR3 is 12 residues. The germline V gene encodes CDR1 SGHDN and CDR2 FVKESK. The CDR3, as DNA: TGTGCCAGCAGCCAAATGGGTGAAAAACTGTTTTTT. Translation gives CASSQMGEKLFF.

CDR3 in amino acids: CASSGQVSHGYTF. In DNA, the CDR3 is TGTGCCAGCTCAGGACAGGTGTCCCATGGCTACACCTTC. V is TRBV2 and J is TRBJ1-2; the match to TRBD1 covers 7 bases. Germline V gene lookup returns CDR1 SNHLY and CDR2 FYNNEI. This CDR3 has 13 residues. V lost 8 bases to trimming and J lost 6 bases; unmatched junction nucleotides: 9.

The chain recombines TRBV7-9 with TRBJ1-1, with D hard to call. Trimming shortened V by 7 bases and J by 4 bases, and 7 bases separated the two germline ends. CDR3 length: 11 residues. Germline loops: CDR1 SEHNR, CDR2 FQNEAQ (reference sequence). In DNA, the CDR3 is TGTGCCAGCATCCAGTTCACTGAAGCTTTCTTT. Encoded protein: CASIQFTEAFF.

V and J are TRBV7-6 and TRBJ1-6, with a possible D match to TRBD1 (6 bases). The CDR3 spans 15 residues. Germline-derived CDR1 and CDR2 are SGHVS and FNYEAQ. V shed 5 bases and J shed 8 bases, with 16 bases lying between them. The CDR3 protein is CASSQNSGADSPLHF. CDR3 DNA sequence: TGTGCCAGCAGCCAAAACTCGGGGGCGGATTCACCCCTCCACTTT.

The V and J genes are TRBV9 and TRBJ2-7; possibly TRBD1 for D (6 bases). The CDR3 runs to 14 residues. Germline CDR1 is SGDLS and CDR2 is YYNGEE. The V and J ends lost 2 bases and 3 bases respectively, with 12 bases between them. The CDR3 reads CASSVGDRNYEQYF. The CDR3 DNA reads as TGTGCCAGCAGCGTCGGTGACAGGAACTACGAGCAGTACTTC.

This clone showed up just a few times. The chain carries TRBV10-3 and TRBJ1-1; TRBD1 agrees at 8 bases. Germline trimming cut 2 bases from V and 10 bases from J; bases unmatched to any gene: 0. CDR1 is ENHRY and CDR2 is SYGVKD in the germline V gene. CDR3 length: 11 amino acids. CDR3 in amino acids: CAISETGGAFF. The CDR3 DNA reads TGTGCCATCAGTGAGACAGGGGGAGCTTTCTTT.

The chain links TRBV30 to TRBJ1-1; possible D gene TRBD1, 5 bases. V was cut by 2 bases and J by 11 bases, with 18 bases left in between. Germline-derived CDR1 and CDR2 are GTSNPN and SVGIG (reference sequence). The CDR3 totals 13 residues. CDR3 sequence: CAWSTGGSLRAFF. The CDR3 DNA follows: TGTGCCTGGAGTACAGGAGGGAGCCTGCGGGCTTTCTTT.

This clone was seen once. The chain recombines TRBV20-1 with TRBJ2-7; TRBD1 matches at 7 bases. Trimming cost V 5 bases and J 10 bases; bases outside gene matches: 8. The CDR3 covers 11 residues. Looked up from germline, CDR1 is DFQATT and CDR2 is SNEGSKA (reference sequence). In DNA, the CDR3 is TGCAGTGCTCTATACAGGGGAAAACAGTACTTC. It is translated as CSALYRGKQYF.

The chain couples TRBV29-1 to TRBJ2-2; the match to TRBD1 covers 9 bases. Germline V lookup: CDR1 SQVTM, CDR2 ANQGSEA. Losses at the gene ends were 2 bases for V and 9 bases for J; bases not matched to a gene: 13. The CDR3 covers 16 residues. The chain's CDR3 is CSVEPGQGLIGRELFF. Written as DNA, the CDR3 is TGCAGCGTTGAACCGGGACAGGGTCTCATAGGGCGGGAGCTGTTTTTT.

The V gene is TRBV6-4, the J gene TRBJ1-5; 9 bases match TRBD1. This CDR3 comprises 15 residues. V shed 4 bases, J shed 3 bases, and the junction held 4 bases outside the gene matches. Germline values: CDR1 MRHNA, CDR2 SNTAGT. CDR3 sequence: CASSVWTGDNQPQHF. In nucleotides, the CDR3 is TGTGCCAGCAGTGTCTGGACAGGGGACAATCAGCCCCAGCATTTT.

The rearrangement uses TRBV4-1 and TRBJ2-7, with 7 nucleotides matching TRBD1. CDR1 is MGHRA and CDR2 is YSYEKL in the germline V gene. The CDR3 consists of 15 residues. V dropped 0 bases and J dropped 2; count of bases not matched to a gene: 4. The CDR3 nucleotides read TGCGCCAGCAGCCAAGATCATGGACAGGCCTACGAGCAGTACTTC. The encoded protein is CASSQDHGQAYEQYF.

The rearrangement links TRBV5-6 to TRBJ2-3, with TRBD2 matching 13 bases. Germline CDR1 and CDR2: SGHDT and YYEEEE. V trimming: 4 bases; J trimming: 2 bases; junction bases outside the gene matches: 4. The CDR3 spans 16 residues. Here the CDR3 reads CASSPGLAGFTDTQYF. The DNA of the CDR3 is TGTGCCAGCAGCCCGGGACTAGCGGGGTTCACAGATACGCAGTATTTT.